These 27 T cell receptor beta chains share one sample of origin, sequenced in a study of CD8 T cells in Susac syndrome. RNA, at roughly 0.45 to 1 ug, was reverse transcribed with random hexamers. One entry per CDR3 protein results from TCRdb running MiXCR on the immunoSEQ multiplex PCR reads. This table has around 300,000 distinct CDR3 sequences, about 88% appearing once. Source material: CD8+ T cells from PBMCs. The receptors derive from a human donor with multiple sclerosis.

V is TRBV7-9 and J is TRBJ1-2, with D possibly being TRBD1 (6 bases). Germline loops: CDR1 SEHNR, CDR2 FQNEAQ (reference sequence). CDR3 length: 15 amino acids. The V end was cut by 5 bases, the J end by 4 bases, with 17 bases between. The CDR3: CASSPTGQTPYGYTF. Written as DNA, the CDR3 is TGTGCCAGCAGCCCAACTGGACAGACGCCCTATGGCTACACCTTC. The full variable domain, completed using reference TRBV7-9 and TRBJ1-2, is DTGVSQNPRHKITKRGQNVTFRCDPISEHNRLYWYRQTLGQGPEFLTYFQNEAQLEKSRLLSDRFSAERPKGSFSTLEIQRTEQGDSAMYLCASSPTGQTPYGYTFGSGTRLTVV.

This chain joins TRBV7-2 and TRBJ2-3, with 7 bases aligning to TRBD1. Per the germline V gene, CDR1 is SGHTA and CDR2 is FQGNSA. The CDR3 covers 18 residues. The V segment lost 0 bases and the J segment 2 bases; nucleotides outside the gene matches: 11. The CDR3 sequence: CASSLAQTGTVITDTQYF. Here the CDR3 DNA reads TGTGCCAGCAGCTTAGCCCAGACCGGGACAGTTATCACAGATACGCAGTATTTT.

The chain carries TRBV6-5 and TRBJ1-4; D remains ambiguous. The CDR3 spans 14 residues. The germline V and J ends were trimmed by 4 bases and 8 bases, with 14 bases remaining between them. CDR1 and CDR2 (germline): MNHEY, SVGAGI. CDR3 region: CASSLARADEKLFF. The CDR3 DNA reads as TGTGCCAGCAGTTTAGCTAGGGCTGACGAAAAACTGTTTTTT.

The V call is TRBV25-1, the J call TRBJ1-6; D call uncertain. This CDR3 is 15 amino acids long. V was shortened by 5 bases and J by 0 bases, with 8 bases between the two germline ends. Germline loops: CDR1 MGHDK, CDR2 SYGVNS. The CDR3, as DNA: TGTGCCAGCAGTTCAGGATTCTCCTATAATTCACCCCTCCACTTT. It specifies CASSSGFSYNSPLHF.

The J gene is TRBJ1-5, the V gene TRBV28; D uncertain. The CDR3 sequence is 15 residues long. In germline, CDR1 is MDHEN, CDR2 SYDVKM. Between the trimmed V and J ends, which lost 1 base and 1 base, there was a span of 8 bases. The CDR3: CASSLLGQSNQPQHF. The CDR3 region has the DNA TGTGCCAGCAGTTTATTAGGGCAAAGCAATCAGCCCCAGCATTTT.

The chain couples TRBV20-1 to TRBJ2-1, with 9 bases that match TRBD2. Trimming took 8 bases from V and 9 from J; bases not matched to a gene: 14. CDR1 and CDR2 (germline): DFQATT, SNEGSKA (reference sequence). This CDR3 comprises 14 residues. The CDR3 region is CSTTGLAGSSEQFF. CDR3 nucleotides: TGCAGTACTACTGGTCTAGCGGGGTCGAGTGAGCAGTTCTTC.

The table lists this clonotype with a few counts. The chain is built from TRBV19 and TRBJ1-5, with D perhaps matching TRBD1 (5 bases). The ends were cut back, 3 bases at V and 6 bases at J, with 9 bases in the middle. The CDR3 runs to 13 residues. Germline values: CDR1 LNHDA, CDR2 SQIVND (reference sequence). The CDR3 protein is CASSMSGTQPQHF. The DNA for the CDR3 is TGTGCCAGTAGTATGTCAGGGACTCAGCCCCAGCATTTT.

V is TRBV10-2 and J is TRBJ2-5, with D perhaps TRBD2 (5 bases). This CDR3 has 14 amino acids. The germline CDR1 and CDR2 sequences are WSHSY and SAAADI. The germline V and J ends were trimmed by 5 bases and 4 bases, with 14 bases remaining between them. The CDR3 nucleotides read TGCGCCAGCAGTAACCTGGCGGGCCGAGAGACCCAGTACTTC. It yields the protein CASSNLAGRETQYF.

The chain is built from TRBV25-1 and TRBJ1-3; 9 bases match TRBD1. After removal of 4 bases from V and 8 bases from J, the junction contained 15 bases not matched to a gene. The germline gives CDR1 MGHDK, CDR2 SYGVNS. There are 17 residues in the CDR3. CDR3 coding DNA: TGTGCCAGCAGTGCTGCTAACCCAGGGACAGGGAAATACACCATATATTTT. Its protein product is CASSAANPGTGKYTIYF. The complete variable domain, with remaining parts taken from reference TRBV25-1 and TRBJ1-3, reads EADIYQTPRYLVIGTGKKITLECSQTMGHDKMYWYQQDPGMELHLIHYSYGVNSTEKGDLSSESTVSRIRTEHFPLTLESARPSHTSQYLCASSAANPGTGKYTIYFGEGSWLTVV.

The genes are TRBV4-3 and TRBJ2-1; 12 bases line up with TRBD2. Germline values: CDR1 LGHNA, CDR2 YSLEER. The CDR3 is 16 residues long. V gave up 0 bases and J gave up 8 bases; unmatched junction bases: 5. The CDR3 nucleotides read TGCGCCAGCAGCCAAGAGTGGACTAGCGGGACCGATGAGCAGTTCTTC. The encoded protein is CASSQEWTSGTDEQFF.

The chain employs TRBV7-6 and TRBJ2-3, with D maybe TRBD2 (6 bases). There are 12 residues in the CDR3. Trimming left V 5 bases short and J 7 bases short, with 10 bases between. Germline V gene sequence: CDR1 SGHVS, CDR2 FNYEAQ. The CDR3 loop is CASSAGLHTQYF. The CDR3 coding sequence is TGTGCCAGCAGCGCGGGACTTCATACGCAGTATTTT.

CDR3 nucleotides: TGTGCCAGCAGCGACATAGCGGGAGGGAGAGACACAGATACGCAGTATTTT. Protein product: CASSDIAGGRDTDTQYF. The rearrangement links TRBV6-4 to TRBJ2-3; 11 bases line up with TRBD2. The CDR3 covers 17 residues. The V segment lost 6 bases and the J segment 2 bases; nucleotides outside the gene matches: 10. Germline CDR1 and CDR2: MRHNA and SNTAGT.

This clonotype has just a few counts. The rearrangement uses TRBV6-5 and TRBJ2-7, with D uncertain. V lost 0 bases and J 4 bases, leaving 7 bases between the germline ends. Germline CDR1 and CDR2: MNHEY and SVGAGI. This CDR3 region has 13 residues. The CDR3 DNA is TGTGCCAGCAGTTACTCGGCCCCGTACGAGCAGTACTTC. Translation: CASSYSAPYEQYF.

This clonotype appeared a few times. The CDR3 region is CASSPGTSGNTIYF. The CDR3 coding sequence is TGTGCCAGCAGCCCGGGCACCTCTGGAAACACCATATATTTT. This chain joins TRBV11-2 and TRBJ1-3; D is unclear. The CDR3 covers 14 residues. Germline-derived CDR1 and CDR2 are SGHAT and FQNNGV. V lost 5 bases to trimming and J lost 0 bases, with 8 bases between them.

The rearrangement uses TRBV4-2 and TRBJ2-3; D may be TRBD2 (7 bases). Germline assignment: CDR1 LGHNA and CDR2 YNFKEQ. The length of the CDR3 is 17 residues. The ends were cut back, 0 bases at V and 4 bases at J, with 17 bases in the middle. Written as DNA, the CDR3 is TGTGCCAGCAGCCAAGAGGGTGGGGGGGCGGTGTCAGATACGCAGTATTTT. This gives the protein CASSQEGGGAVSDTQYF.

The chain uses TRBV29-1 and TRBJ2-7, with TRBD1 identical over 7 bases. V lost 3 bases to trimming and J lost 4 bases; unmatched junction nucleotides: 12. CDR1 and CDR2 from the germline V gene are SQVTM and ANQGSEA. This CDR3 is 15 amino acids long. The CDR3 spells CSVEIQGTHFYEQYF. The CDR3 DNA follows: TGCAGCGTTGAGATACAGGGGACCCACTTTTACGAGCAGTACTTC.

V usage is TRBV7-9 and J usage is TRBJ2-6; D remains unclear. This CDR3 is 15 amino acids long. Germline CDR1 reads SEHNR; CDR2 reads FQNEAQ (reference sequence). Trimming took 1 base from V and 3 from J, leaving 7 bases between them. CDR3 sequence reads: CASSLVQSGANVLTF. As DNA, the CDR3 is TGTGCCAGCAGCTTAGTTCAGAGTGGGGCCAACGTCCTGACTTTC.

The rearrangement joins TRBV18 to TRBJ2-1, with TRBD1 matching 10 bases. From germline, CDR1 is KGHSH and CDR2 LQKENI. CDR3 length equals 16 residues. The J segment lost 2 bases and the V segment lost 3 bases, leaving 4 bases of the junction unmatched. The CDR3 bases are TGTGCCAGCTCACCCCGAGGACAGGGGGCCTACAATGAGCAGTTCTTC. Translated: CASSPRGQGAYNEQFF.

The rearrangement links TRBV4-3 to TRBJ2-1, with 11 nucleotides matching TRBD2. This CDR3 has 16 residues. Germline V gives CDR1 LGHNA, CDR2 YSLEER. The V segment lost 0 bases and the J segment 8 bases; nucleotides outside the gene matches: 6. The CDR3 protein is CASSQDVLAGAHEQFF. Written as DNA, the CDR3 is TGCGCCAGCAGCCAAGATGTACTAGCGGGAGCCCATGAGCAGTTCTTC.

This sequence joins TRBV5-5 and TRBJ2-7, with TRBD1 as a possible D gene (6 bases). Germline assignment: CDR1 SGHKS and CDR2 YYEKEE (reference sequence). Trimming shortened V by 0 bases and J by 5 bases, and 12 bases separated the two germline ends. The CDR3 length is 14 residues. The CDR3 nucleotides read TGTGCCAGCAGCTTGGCAGGGGCCTGCGACGAGCAGTACTTC. Its translation: CASSLAGACDEQYF.

The rearrangement uses TRBV7-9 and TRBJ2-5; D is unclear. This CDR3 comprises 15 residues. Germline V gives CDR1 SEHNR, CDR2 FQNEAQ (reference sequence). The V and J ends lost 5 bases and 3 bases respectively, with 16 bases between them. CDR3 nucleotides: TGTGCCAGCAGCGGCAGAGTGATGGCGGAAGAGACCCAGTACTTC. It is translated as CASSGRVMAEETQYF.

The chain carries TRBV7-9 and TRBJ2-1, with 12 bases fitting TRBD2. The CDR3 runs to 16 residues. Trimming at V came to 0 bases and at J to 5 bases, leaving 2 bases not matched to a gene. In germline, CDR1 is SEHNR, CDR2 FQNEAQ (reference sequence). CDR3 in amino acids: CASSLATSGRNNEQFF. The CDR3 DNA follows: TGTGCCAGCAGCTTAGCGACTAGCGGGAGAAACAATGAGCAGTTCTTC.

This sequence joins TRBV2 and TRBJ2-4; the D is unclear. CDR1 is SNHLY, CDR2 FYNNEI, per germline. This CDR3 is 14 amino acids long. Trimming cost V 4 bases and J 6 bases, with 13 bases left between them. This CDR3 is CASSVDPTRNIQYF. The CDR3 coding sequence is TGTGCCAGCAGTGTTGACCCAACAAGAAACATTCAGTACTTC.

The chain is built from TRBV20-1 and TRBJ1-5; D gene uncertain. V was trimmed by 3 bases and J by 2 bases, leaving 23 bases between them. This CDR3 is 18 amino acids long. Per germline, CDR1 DFQATT and CDR2 SNEGSKA (reference sequence). The CDR3 loop reads CSASDVPPGTEGNQPQHF. The CDR3 bases are TGCAGTGCTAGTGACGTTCCCCCGGGAACTGAGGGCAATCAGCCCCAGCATTTT.

This clonotype was recorded a few times. The rearrangement joins TRBV23-1 to TRBJ2-2; TRBD1 or TRBD2 may be the D gene (6 bases each). TRBV23-1 is treated as an ORF (open reading frame) with a function not yet certain. Trimming pared 0 bases from V and 0 bases from J, leaving 8 bases between. The CDR3 is 16 residues long. The CDR3 is CASSQSGGPNTGELFF. The CDR3 region has the DNA TGCGCCAGCAGTCAATCTGGGGGGCCGAACACCGGGGAGCTGTTTTTT.

This chain connects TRBV4-3 to TRBJ1-6; 7 bases map to TRBD1. CDR3 size: 16 residues. With 1 base clipped from V and 9 bases from J, the junction kept 9 bases outside the gene matches. CDR1 and CDR2 (germline): LGHNA, YSLEER. CDR3 DNA sequence: TGCGCCAGCAGCCAAGGGACCAGGGGGAAAGGTTCACCCCTCCACTTT. It encodes CASSQGTRGKGSPLHF.

About this clonotype itself: One junction end does not reproduce the germline sequence, and a read error may be involved. This chain joins TRBV27 and TRBJ2-3, with D tentatively TRBD2 (6 bases). Per the germline V gene, CDR1 is MNHEY and CDR2 is SMNVEV (reference sequence). CDR3 length: 13 residues. This CDR3 is CVSSPGDFDTQYF. For the CDR3, the DNA is TGTGTCAGCAGCCCGGGGGACTTCGATACGCAGTATTTT.